The sequence of this T cell receptor (beta chain) was determined in a study of blood T cell repertoires in COVID-19. Background on the study: Acute and convalescent COVID-19 specimens originated in the United States, Italy and Spain. T cells, B-cell-depleted T cells, or PBMCs supplied cDNA or gDNA.

As processed by the authors: Reference gene primers were amplified, and this amplification served to estimate nucleated cell counts. Profiling relied on immunoSEQ multiplex PCR, and the TCRdb table lists in-frame clones only, not all of them. That table supplies the V and J calls and clone size; D and trimming were determined from the DNA. The profile shows some 200,000 clones, around 83% of them singletons. This CDR3 is 14 amino acids long. J was trimmed by 3 bases and V by 4 bases; bases with no gene match: 5. Germline loops: CDR1 SGHRS, CDR2 YFSETQ. The TCR was taken from a woman in her thirties or forties who had recovered from COVID-19. The sequencing input was peripheral blood. This rearrangement joins TRBV5-1 to TRBJ2-5; 8 bases align to TRBD2. In DNA, the CDR3 is TGCGCCAGCAGCCTAGTTAGCGGGGAAGAGACCCAGTACTTC. Translating it yields CASSLVSGEETQYF.